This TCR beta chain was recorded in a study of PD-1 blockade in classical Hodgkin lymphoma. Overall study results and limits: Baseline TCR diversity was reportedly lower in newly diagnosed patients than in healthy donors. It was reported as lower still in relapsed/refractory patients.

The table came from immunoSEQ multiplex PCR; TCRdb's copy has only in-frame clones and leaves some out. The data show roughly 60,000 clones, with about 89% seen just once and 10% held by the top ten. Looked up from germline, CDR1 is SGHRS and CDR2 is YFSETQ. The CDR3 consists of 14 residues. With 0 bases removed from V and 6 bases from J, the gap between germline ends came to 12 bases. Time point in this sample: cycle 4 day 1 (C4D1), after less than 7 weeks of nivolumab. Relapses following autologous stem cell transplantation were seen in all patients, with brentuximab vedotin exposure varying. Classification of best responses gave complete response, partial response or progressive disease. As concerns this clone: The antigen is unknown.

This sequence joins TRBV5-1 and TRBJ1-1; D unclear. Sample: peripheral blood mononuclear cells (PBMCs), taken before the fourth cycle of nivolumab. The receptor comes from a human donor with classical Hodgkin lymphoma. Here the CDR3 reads CASSLVPTAPEAFF. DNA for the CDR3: TGCGCCAGCAGCTTGGTCCCCACCGCACCTGAAGCTTTCTTT. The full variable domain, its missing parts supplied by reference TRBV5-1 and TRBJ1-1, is KAGVTQTPRYLIKTRGQQVTLSCSPISGHRSVSWYQQTPGQGLQFLFEYFSETQRNKGNFPGRFSGRQFSNSRSEMNVSTLELGDSALYLCASSLVPTAPEAFFGQGTRLTVV.